Sequencing of this T cell receptor beta chain was carried out in a study of blood T cell repertoires in COVID-19. As for the study in general: The study drew acute and convalescent COVID-19 samples from the United States, Italy and Spain. Nucleic acid was either cDNA or gDNA, and it came from T cells, B-cell-depleted T cells, or PBMCs.

Per the study methods: It was from reference gene primer amplification that nucleated cell counts were estimated. TCRdb's table, derived via immunoSEQ multiplex PCR, lists solely in-frame clones and lacks some. Clone size and the V and J calls come from that table; the DNA yielded D and trimming. The table lists fewer than 80,000 clones, 85% to 90% of them singletons, with over 2% in the top ten. The CDR3 has 12 residues. The ends were cut back, 0 bases at V and 6 bases at J, with 2 bases in the middle. The V gene's germline CDR1 is MNHNY and CDR2 SVGAGI (reference sequence). This receptor was taken from a human donor in a cohort sampled during active COVID-19. This sequence joins TRBV6-6 and TRBJ2-2; no firm D call. Material for sequencing was peripheral blood. The CDR3: CASSYSAGELFF. The CDR3 nucleotides are TGTGCCAGCAGTTACTCCGCCGGGGAGCTGTTTTTT.